These T cell receptor beta chains were read from a single sample in a study of tumor-infiltrating lymphocytes in localized non-small cell lung cancer. Assay: immunoSEQ multiplex PCR; the TCRdb copy retains only in-frame clones and omits some. This sample has about 13,000 clones, with 70% to 80% found just once. Source material: lung tumor tissue. The receptor source for this set is a human donor with non-small cell lung cancer. Both conserved end residues are part of each CDR3. Each record gives: clone size, J gene, V gene, D gene, CDR3 DNA, CDR3 protein. The D gene is left open where the match is weak. Size tells how often a clone was seen (once, few, many) or the class of an expanded clone, and some rows leave it out.

>NA|TRBJ2-7|TRBV7-3|NA
TGTGCCAGCAGCTTAACCCGTGGCTACGAGCAGTACTTC
CASSLTRGYEQYF
>NA|TRBJ1-4|TRBV2|TRBD1
TGTGCCACAGGACAGGAAACAACTAATGAAAAACTGTTTTTT
CATGQETTNEKLFF
>NA|TRBJ2-7|TRBV7-2|TRBD1
TGTGCCAGCAGCTCGGACAGGCGTTCCTACGAGCAGTACTTC
CASSSDRRSYEQYF
>once|TRBJ2-5|TRBV5-1|TRBD1
TGCGCCAGCAGCGTGGGATCGACAGGGGGAGAGACCCAGTACTTC
CASSVGSTGGETQYF
>NA|TRBJ2-5|TRBV4-2|NA
TGTGCCAGCAGCCGTTTAGAAACAGTCCAAGAGACCCAGTACTTC
CASSRLETVQETQYF
>NA|TRBJ2-4|TRBV12-5|TRBD2
TGTGCTAGTGAGTCTAGCGGAAACATTCAGTACTTC
CASESSGNIQYF
>NA|TRBJ2-7|TRBV6-5|NA
TGTGCCAGCAGCCCACTACGCGAGCAGTACTTC
CASSPLREQYF
>NA|TRBJ1-2|TRBV5-6|NA
TGTGCCAGCAACTACAGGGAAGGCTACACCTTC
CASNYREGYTF
>NA|TRBJ2-3|TRBV27|NA
TGTGCCAGCAGCCCGGGAACAGGAGGGGGCACAGATACGCAGTATTTT
CASSPGTGGGTDTQYF
>NA|TRBJ2-5|TRBV19|TRBD1
TGTGCCAGTAGTAAAGGACAGGGGGCTGTAGGGGAGACCCAGTACTTC
CASSKGQGAVGETQYF
>NA|TRBJ1-1|TRBV18|NA
TGTGCCAGCTCTAAGGGCACTGAAGCTTTCTTT
CASSKGTEAFF
>once|TRBJ1-1|TRBV29-1|NA
TGCAGCGTCAGAGGGCATACTGAAGCTTTCTTT
CSVRGHTEAFF
>once|TRBJ2-1|TRBV4-3|NA
TGCGCCAGCAGCCAAGATTCAATCCCCCTCGGATCCTACAATGAGCAGTTCTTC
CASSQDSIPLGSYNEQFF
>NA|TRBJ2-7|TRBV5-1|TRBD1
TGCGCCAGCAGCCTGGTGGGACAGGGGTATTACGAGCAGTACTTC
CASSLVGQGYYEQYF
>NA|TRBJ1-5|TRBV20-1|NA
TGCAGTGCTAGGGAAGGACCGACCCAGCATTTT
CSAREGPTQHF
>NA|TRBJ2-7|TRBV7-2|TRBD1
TGTGCCAGCAGACCAGGGGGAAGCTCCTACGAGCAGTACTTC
CASRPGGSSYEQYF
>NA|TRBJ1-2|TRBV5-6|NA
TGTGCCAGCAGGCCTGGACGGAGCTATGGCTACACCTTC
CASRPGRSYGYTF
>NA|TRBJ1-2|TRBV5-1|NA
TGCGCCAGCACCCTGGGGGCGTCCAGAGGTTCTAACTATGGCTACACCTTC
CASTLGASRGSNYGYTF
>NA|TRBJ1-4|TRBV5-1|TRBD1
TGCGCCAGCAGCTTCAGGTCCGGGACAGGCCTGGAAAAACTGTTTTTT
CASSFRSGTGLEKLFF
>NA|TRBJ2-1|TRBV6-7|TRBD2
TGTGCCAGCAGTTCATCGACTAGCGGGGGCCCTCTCCCCTACAATGAGCAGTTCTTC
CASSSSTSGGPLPYNEQFF
>NA|TRBJ1-1|TRBV4-1|NA
TGCGCCAGCAGCACCCTCGGGGCCCCGGGAGAGGCTTTCTTT
CASSTLGAPGEAFF
>NA|TRBJ2-2|TRBV7-8|NA
TGTGCCAGCAGCTCTCCGACGGATTGGGCCACCGGGGAGCTGTTTTTT
CASSSPTDWATGELFF
>once|TRBJ2-7|TRBV10-3|NA
TGTGCCATCAGTGAGATACAGGGCTCGGACGAGCAGTACTTC
CAISEIQGSDEQYF
>medium-sized|TRBJ1-1|TRBV7-6|TRBD1
TGTGCCAGCAGCGCCCGGACAGGGAGCAACACTGAAGCTTTCTTT
CASSARTGSNTEAFF
>NA|TRBJ1-6|TRBV5-4|TRBD1
TGTGCCAGCAGCTTGGGGACAGGGAAGATTAATTCACCCCTCCACTTT
CASSLGTGKINSPLHF
>once|TRBJ2-6|TRBV7-2|NA
TGTGCCAGCAGCTTAGGGGTGCCTGGGGCCAACGTCCTGACTTTC
CASSLGVPGANVLTF
>NA|TRBJ2-7|TRBV9|NA
TGTGCCAGCAGCGTAGCACAGAGTTCCTACGAGCAGTACTTC
CASSVAQSSYEQYF
>NA|TRBJ2-3|TRBV5-4|TRBD2
TGTGCCAGCACCAACCGACGTGTGGGAGGGCTCTACACAGATACGCAGTATTTT
CASTNRRVGGLYTDTQYF
>NA|TRBJ1-2|TRBV2|NA
TGTGCCAGCAGTGAAGCGCTTCCAGGGTTCGGGGGCTACACCTTC
CASSEALPGFGGYTF
>once|TRBJ1-1|TRBV7-8|TRBD1
TGTGCCAGCAGCGACACTGTCAGGGGGTTAGACACTGAAGCTTTCTTT
CASSDTVRGLDTEAFF
>few|TRBJ2-3|TRBV10-2|NA
TGCGCCAGCAGTGAGGTCAGGTGGAGCGCAGATACGCAGTATTTT
CASSEVRWSADTQYF
>NA|TRBJ2-3|TRBV5-5|NA
TGTGCCAGCAGCTTGGCGGGGGCCCCCCCAGATACGCAGTATTTT
CASSLAGAPPDTQYF
>NA|TRBJ1-1|TRBV29-1|NA
TGCAGCGTTGAAGATCGACCGGGGGGCACTGAAGCTTTCTTT
CSVEDRPGGTEAFF
>NA|TRBJ1-2|TRBV7-2|NA
TGTGCCAGCAGCCAGTCTAGTTCGGACAGTAGAAATGGCTACACCTTC
CASSQSSSDSRNGYTF
>NA|TRBJ1-1|TRBV2|NA
TGTGCCAGCAGAGCCCCCTTATCTCCTGAAGCTTTCTTT
CASRAPLSPEAFF
>NA|TRBJ1-2|TRBV5-6|TRBD1
TGTGCCAGCAGCCTGTCGGGACAGAGGTTCTATGGCTACACCTTC
CASSLSGQRFYGYTF
>NA|TRBJ2-3|TRBV19|NA
TGTGCCAGTAGAAGAGGTTGGACGCAGTATTTT
CASRRGWTQYF
>once|TRBJ2-7|TRBV4-1|NA
TGCGCCAGCAGCCAACCAACACGGTTACTATACGAGCAGTACTTC
CASSQPTRLLYEQYF
>NA|TRBJ1-4|TRBV19|NA
TGTGCCAGTAGTACTTGGCCAGGTGATGAAAAACTGTTTTTT
CASSTWPGDEKLFF
>few|TRBJ1-1|TRBV5-6|NA
TGTGCCAGCAAAAATTCAGGGAACACTGAAGCTTTCTTT
CASKNSGNTEAFF
>NA|TRBJ2-3|TRBV5-1|TRBD2
TGCGCCAGCAGCTCGGGGGAGCGGGGGCCTACAGATACGCAGTATTTT
CASSSGERGPTDTQYF
>NA|TRBJ2-7|TRBV5-4|TRBD1
TGTGCCAGCAGCCCCGGACAGGGGCTAAGGGGCTCCTACGAGCAGTACTTC
CASSPGQGLRGSYEQYF
>few|TRBJ1-6|TRBV9|TRBD1
TGTGCCAGCAGCCCGGGGATGGACAGGGGCGGCTCACCCCTCCACTTT
CASSPGMDRGGSPLHF
>NA|TRBJ1-2|TRBV4-1|TRBD1
TGCGCCAGCAGCCCTCTCCCGACAGGGGAGAATGGCTACACCTTC
CASSPLPTGENGYTF
>NA|TRBJ2-2|TRBV7-9|TRBD1
TGTGCCAGCAGCTCACGACAGGGGGTGGTGCTGTTTTTT
CASSSRQGVVLFF
>NA|TRBJ1-1|TRBV28|NA
TGTGCCAGCAGTTTCCAATACCCGCTCTCTGGTTTCTTT
CASSFQYPLSGFF
>once|TRBJ1-5|TRBV10-2|NA
TGCGCCAGCACCGCCGACAGGACTAGCAATCAGCCCCAGCATTTT
CASTADRTSNQPQHF
>few|TRBJ2-1|TRBV7-6|NA
TGTGCCAGCAGCTTAGCGACTGATGGGGACTACAATGAGCAGTTCTTC
CASSLATDGDYNEQFF
>NA|TRBJ2-2|TRBV5-4|NA
TGTGCCAGCAGCTTTTCAGGGGTGAACACCGGGGAGCTGTTTTTT
CASSFSGVNTGELFF
>few|TRBJ2-7|TRBV7-9|NA
TGTGCCAGCAGCTTAGCTGGGTCCTACGAGCAGTACTTC
CASSLAGSYEQYF
>NA|TRBJ1-2|TRBV7-2|NA
TGTGCCAGCAGCCCAGAGGGTCGGGGCTACACCTTC
CASSPEGRGYTF